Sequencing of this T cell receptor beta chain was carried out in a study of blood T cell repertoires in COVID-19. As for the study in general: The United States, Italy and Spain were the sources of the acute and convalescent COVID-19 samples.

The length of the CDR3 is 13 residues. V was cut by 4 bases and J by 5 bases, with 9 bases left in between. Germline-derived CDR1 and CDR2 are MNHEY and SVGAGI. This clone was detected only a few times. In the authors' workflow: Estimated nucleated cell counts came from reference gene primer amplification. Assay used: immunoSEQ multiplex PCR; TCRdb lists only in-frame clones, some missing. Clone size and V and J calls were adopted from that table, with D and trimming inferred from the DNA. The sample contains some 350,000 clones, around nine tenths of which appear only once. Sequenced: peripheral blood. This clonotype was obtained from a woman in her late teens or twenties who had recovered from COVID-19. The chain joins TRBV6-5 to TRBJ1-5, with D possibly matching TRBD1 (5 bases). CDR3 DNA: TGTGCCAGCAGTTCGGGGGAAGATCAGCCCCAGCATTTT. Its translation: CASSSGEDQPQHF.